This entry lists 3 T cell receptor beta chains sequenced from one sample in a study of CD8+ T cells in alopecia areata. As to treatment: oral pan-JAK inhibitor, 5-10 mg twice daily. Extracted RNA was reverse transcribed into cDNA, the sequencing template. The protocol was immunoSEQ multiplex PCR, while the TCRdb copy is restricted to in-frame clones and leaves out a portion. The sample lists 150,000 to 200,000 clones, 60% seen once, with 0.95% to 1.1% in the top ten. Sequencing used CD4+ T cells sorted from blood, obtained at week 24, from a patient treated with tofacitinib. Every receptor here comes from a human donor with alopecia areata.

This sequence joins TRBV30 and TRBJ1-5; D is unclear. The length of the CDR3 is 13 residues. V was clipped by 1 base and J by 2 bases, with 6 bases between them. CDR1 and CDR2 from the germline V gene are GTSNPN and SVGIG (reference sequence). The CDR3 sequence: CAWSGAGNQPQHF. The DNA for the CDR3 is TGTGCCTGGAGTGGGGCGGGCAATCAGCCCCAGCATTTT.

V gene TRBV10-3 combines with J gene TRBJ1-1; 8 bases fit TRBD1. Germline assignment: CDR1 ENHRY and CDR2 SYGVKD. V lost 8 bases and J lost 3; bases outside the gene matches: 5. The CDR3 covers 13 residues. CDR3 coding DNA: TGTGCCATCGGGGCAGGGGGCTACACTGAAGCTTTCTTT. Its translation is CAIGAGGYTEAFF.

This sequence joins TRBV2 and TRBJ1-2, with D hard to call. V was pared by 10 bases and J by 2 bases, with 17 bases between. Germline values: CDR1 SNHLY, CDR2 FYNNEI. CDR3 length equals 14 residues. In nucleotides, the CDR3 is TGTGCCACAAGCCTTGGACCGACGAACTATGGCTACACCTTC. Translation: CATSLGPTNYGYTF.